The T cell receptor (beta chain) under discussion was sequenced for a study of chemoradiotherapy in HPV16-positive cancers. The overall study: Candidate HPV-specific clones and shared TCR motifs came from a couple of HPV16-positive patients.

Study results and caveats: Candidate HPV-specific clones and E7-related TCR motifs grew in tumor during treatment. HPV-specific T cells were functionally defined from only a couple of HPV16-positive patients.

Germline CDR1 WSHSY, CDR2 SAAADI. The V segment lost 6 bases and the J segment 4 bases; nucleotides outside the gene matches: 4. The CDR3 contains 14 residues. Produced via immunoSEQ multiplex PCR; TCRdb's table is partial and in-frame only. Here the sample spans around 10,000 clones, 60% to 80% being singletons. About this clone itself: What it recognizes is unknown.

The chain uses TRBV10-2 and TRBJ2-5, with 11 bases lining up with TRBD2. Collection of the sample occurred from a patient who underwent chemoradiotherapy. The TCR comes from a human donor with HPV-associated anogenital cancer. The CDR3 is CASRPTSGVETQYF. The CDR3 DNA reads as TGCGCCAGCAGGCCGACTAGCGGGGTAGAGACCCAGTACTTC.